Reported below is one T cell receptor (beta chain). Any history of autoimmune disease or systemic immunosuppression disqualified patients. The sample belongs to a study of OX40 agonist ivuxolimab in advanced cancers. Across the study: At roughly 80% male, the cohort had a mean age of roughly 60 years, ranging from about 20 to 79. The eligibility criteria allowed prior anti-PD-1, anti-PD-L1 or anti-CTLA-4 therapy, and around 40% had some. One patient with hepatocellular carcinoma and two with cutaneous melanoma, three in all, had partial responses.

Per germline, CDR1 MNHEY and CDR2 SMNVEV (reference sequence). V was shortened by 5 bases and J by 2 bases, with 11 bases between the two germline ends. This CDR3 contains 14 residues. TCRdb's copy holds only in-frame clones and misses some; the assay was immunoSEQ multiplex PCR. The sample has 87,000 or so clones; approximately 85% are singletons. The origin of this receptor is an adult with an advanced solid tumor such as melanoma, head and neck, liver or kidney cancer. This rearrangement joins TRBV27 to TRBJ2-3, with D perhaps matching TRBD1 (6 bases). Source: CD4+ or CD8+ T cells sorted from blood, taken in a trial of the OX40 agonist ivuxolimab. CDR3 amino acids: CASSPRQATDTQYF. The CDR3 region has the DNA TGTGCCAGCAGTCCCCGACAGGCCACAGATACGCAGTATTTT.